This TCR beta chain was sequenced in a study of graft-versus-host responses after intestinal transplantation. Study background: Each of the recipients got a multivisceral, liver-intestinal, or isolated intestinal transplant.

As concerns this clone: Its antigen is as yet unknown.

V was pared by 4 bases and J by 0 bases, with 3 bases of the junction left unmatched. The CDR3 is 15 residues long. Per the germline V gene, CDR1 is LGHNA and CDR2 is YSLEER. General study findings and limits: With peak circulating GvH clone levels came an association with early post-transplant HvG declines. Recipient marrow showed GvH clones, some seen first in ileum or blood.

This table comes from immunoSEQ multiplex PCR, and its TCRdb copy is limited to in-frame clones, with some not included. The sample records about 93,000 clones, 90% to 95% being singletons. The TCR sequence derives from a human donor who received an intestinal transplant. The chain joins TRBV4-3 to TRBJ2-1; 7 nucleotides agree with TRBD2. Sequencing was performed on unstimulated CD8+ T cells sorted from spleen or lymph node cells, taken before intestinal transplant. The CDR3 nucleotides read TGCGCCAGCAGCCCGAGCGGGGTCTCCTACAATGAGCAGTTCTTC. Amino acid sequence: CASSPSGVSYNEQFF.